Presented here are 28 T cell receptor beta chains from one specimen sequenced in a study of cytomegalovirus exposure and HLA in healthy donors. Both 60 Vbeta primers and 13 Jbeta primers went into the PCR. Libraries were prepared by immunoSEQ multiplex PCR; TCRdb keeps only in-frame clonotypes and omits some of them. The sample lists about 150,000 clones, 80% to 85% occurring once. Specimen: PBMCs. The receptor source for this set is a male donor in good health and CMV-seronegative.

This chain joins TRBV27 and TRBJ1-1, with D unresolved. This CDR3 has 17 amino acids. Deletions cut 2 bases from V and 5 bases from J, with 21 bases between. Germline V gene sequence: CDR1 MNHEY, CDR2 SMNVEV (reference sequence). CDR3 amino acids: CASSLLGPYGRVTEAFF. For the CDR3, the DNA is TGTGCCAGCAGTTTACTCGGGCCCTACGGGCGGGTAACTGAAGCTTTCTTT.

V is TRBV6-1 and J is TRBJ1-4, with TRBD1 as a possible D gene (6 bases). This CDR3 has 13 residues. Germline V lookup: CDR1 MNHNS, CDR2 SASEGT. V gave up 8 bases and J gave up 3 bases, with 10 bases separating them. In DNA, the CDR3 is TGTGCCAGCTTAGGGGGTGCTAATGAAAAACTGTTTTTT. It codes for CASLGGANEKLFF.

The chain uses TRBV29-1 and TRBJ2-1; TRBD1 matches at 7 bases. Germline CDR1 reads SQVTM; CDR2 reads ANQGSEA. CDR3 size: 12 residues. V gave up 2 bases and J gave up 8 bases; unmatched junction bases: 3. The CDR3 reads CSVEQQGYEQFF. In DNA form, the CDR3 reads TGCAGCGTTGAACAACAGGGGTATGAGCAGTTCTTC.

The CDR3 is CASSQNTEAFF. The CDR3, as DNA: TGTGCCAGTAGTCAGAACACTGAAGCTTTCTTT. J is TRBJ1-1 and V is TRBV19; no firm D call. The germline gives CDR1 LNHDA, CDR2 SQIVND (reference sequence). V lost 5 bases and J lost 1, with 2 bases in between. The CDR3 runs 11 residues. The full variable domain, in which reference TRBV19 and TRBJ1-1 provide the parts outside the CDR3, is DGGITQSPKYLFRKEGQNVTLSCEQNLNHDAMYWYRQDPGQGLRLIYYSQIVNDFQKGDIAEGYSVSREKKESFPLTVTSAQKNPTAFYLCASSQNTEAFFGQGTRLTVV.

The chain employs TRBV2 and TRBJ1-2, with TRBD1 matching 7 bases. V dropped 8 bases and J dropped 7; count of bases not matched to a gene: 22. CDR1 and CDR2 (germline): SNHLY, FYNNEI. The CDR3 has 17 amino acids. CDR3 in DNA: TGTGCCAGCGCTCCCCGGGACAGCGCCCACCGCTTTTTTGGCTACACCTTC. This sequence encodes CASAPRDSAHRFFGYTF.

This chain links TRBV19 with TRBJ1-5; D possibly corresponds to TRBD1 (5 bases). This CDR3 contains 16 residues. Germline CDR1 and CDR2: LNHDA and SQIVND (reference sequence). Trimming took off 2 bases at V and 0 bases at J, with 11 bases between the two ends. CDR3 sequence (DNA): TGTGCCAGTAGTATAACGCAGGGAGGTAGCAATCAGCCCCAGCATTTT. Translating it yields CASSITQGGSNQPQHF. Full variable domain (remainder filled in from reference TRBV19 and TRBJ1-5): DGGITQSPKYLFRKEGQNVTLSCEQNLNHDAMYWYRQDPGQGLRLIYYSQIVNDFQKGDIAEGYSVSREKKESFPLTVTSAQKNPTAFYLCASSITQGGSNQPQHFGDGTRLSIL.

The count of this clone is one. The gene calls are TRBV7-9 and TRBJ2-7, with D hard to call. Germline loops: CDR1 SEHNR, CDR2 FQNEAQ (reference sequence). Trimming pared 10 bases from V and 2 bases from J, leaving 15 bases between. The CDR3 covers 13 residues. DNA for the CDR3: TGTGCCACTGAGAGCGCCACAACCTACGAGCAGTACTTC. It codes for CATESATTYEQYF.

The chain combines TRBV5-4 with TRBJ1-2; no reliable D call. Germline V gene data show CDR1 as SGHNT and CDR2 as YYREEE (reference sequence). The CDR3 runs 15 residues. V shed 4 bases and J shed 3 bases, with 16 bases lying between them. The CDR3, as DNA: TGTGCCAGCAGCCACACCATGGAGACGTACTATGGCTACACCTTC. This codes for CASSHTMETYYGYTF.

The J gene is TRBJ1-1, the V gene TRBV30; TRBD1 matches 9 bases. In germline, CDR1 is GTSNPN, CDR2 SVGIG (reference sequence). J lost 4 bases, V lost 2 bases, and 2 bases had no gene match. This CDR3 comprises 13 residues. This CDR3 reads CAWSSTGGTEAFF. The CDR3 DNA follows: TGTGCCTGGAGTTCGACAGGGGGCACTGAAGCTTTCTTT.

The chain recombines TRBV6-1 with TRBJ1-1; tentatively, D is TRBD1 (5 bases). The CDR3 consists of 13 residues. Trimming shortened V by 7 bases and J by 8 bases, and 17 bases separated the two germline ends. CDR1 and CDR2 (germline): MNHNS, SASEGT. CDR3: CASTSLGGYEAFF. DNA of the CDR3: TGTGCCAGCACCTCCTTGGGGGGGTACGAAGCTTTCTTT.

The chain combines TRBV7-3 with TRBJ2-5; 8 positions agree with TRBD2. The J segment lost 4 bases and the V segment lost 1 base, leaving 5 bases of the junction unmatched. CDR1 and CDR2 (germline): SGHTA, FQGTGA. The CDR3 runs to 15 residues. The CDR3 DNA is TGTGCCAGCAGCTTAAACGGGGGGGCCCCAGAGACCCAGTACTTC. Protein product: CASSLNGGAPETQYF.

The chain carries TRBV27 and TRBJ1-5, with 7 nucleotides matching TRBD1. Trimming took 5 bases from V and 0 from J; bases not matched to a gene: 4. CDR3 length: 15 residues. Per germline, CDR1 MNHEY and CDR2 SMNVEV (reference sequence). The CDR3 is CASSPGQSSNQPQHF. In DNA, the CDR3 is TGTGCCAGCAGTCCGGGACAGAGTAGCAATCAGCCCCAGCATTTT.

CDR3 sequence (DNA): TGTGCCAGCAGCCTGTATGAACCGGGACAGGGGGATACGCAGTATTTT. Protein: CASSLYEPGQGDTQYF. V is TRBV5-6 and J is TRBJ2-3, with 10 bases lining up with TRBD1. The CDR3 covers 16 residues. CDR1 and CDR2 from the germline V gene are SGHDT and YYEEEE. Trimming cost V 4 bases and J 6 bases; bases outside gene matches: 11.

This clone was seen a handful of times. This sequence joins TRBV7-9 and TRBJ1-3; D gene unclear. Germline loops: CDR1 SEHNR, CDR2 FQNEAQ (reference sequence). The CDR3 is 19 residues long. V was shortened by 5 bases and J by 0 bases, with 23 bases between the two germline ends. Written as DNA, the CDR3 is TGTGCCAGCAGCCATGCCCGAAGAAGATTAACTGACTCTGGAAACACCATATATTTT. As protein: CASSHARRRLTDSGNTIYF. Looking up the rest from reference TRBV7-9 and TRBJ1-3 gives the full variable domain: DTGVSQNPRHKITKRGQNVTFRCDPISEHNRLYWYRQTLGQGPEFLTYFQNEAQLEKSRLLSDRFSAERPKGSFSTLEIQRTEQGDSAMYLCASSHARRRLTDSGNTIYFGEGSWLTVV.

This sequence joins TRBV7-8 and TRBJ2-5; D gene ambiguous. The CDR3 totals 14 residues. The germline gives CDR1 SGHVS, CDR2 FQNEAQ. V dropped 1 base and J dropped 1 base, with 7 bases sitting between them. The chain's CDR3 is CASSLGAAQETQYF. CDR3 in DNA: TGTGCCAGCAGCTTAGGGGCAGCCCAAGAGACCCAGTACTTC.

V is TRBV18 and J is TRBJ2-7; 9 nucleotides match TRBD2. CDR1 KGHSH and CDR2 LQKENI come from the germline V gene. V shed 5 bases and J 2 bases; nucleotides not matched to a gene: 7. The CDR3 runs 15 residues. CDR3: CASSAGGTTTYEQYF. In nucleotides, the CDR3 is TGTGCCAGCTCAGCGGGGGGGACGACTACCTACGAGCAGTACTTC.

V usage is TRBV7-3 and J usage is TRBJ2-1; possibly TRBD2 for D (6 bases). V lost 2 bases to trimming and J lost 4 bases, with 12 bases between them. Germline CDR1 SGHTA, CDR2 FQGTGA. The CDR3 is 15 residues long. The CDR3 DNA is TGTGCCAGCAGCTTACTGGCTAGCGCGTACAATGAGCAGTTCTTC. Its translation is CASSLLASAYNEQFF. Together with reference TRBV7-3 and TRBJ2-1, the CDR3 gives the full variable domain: GAGVSQTPSNKVTEKGKYVELRCDPISGHTALYWYRQSLGQGPEFLIYFQGTGAADDSGLPNDRFFAVRPEGSVSTLKIQRTERGDSAVYLCASSLLASAYNEQFFGPGTRLTVL.

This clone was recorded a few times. The CDR3 coding sequence is TGTGCCAGCAGCCTGAGACAGGGGGCGCTTGAGCAGTACTTC. Translated: CASSLRQGALEQYF. The chain employs TRBV6-1 and TRBJ2-7; 10 positions agree with TRBD1. Germline CDR1 reads MNHNS; CDR2 reads SASEGT. The CDR3 is 14 amino acids. The V and J ends lost 6 bases and 7 bases, in that order; junction bases with no gene match: 9.

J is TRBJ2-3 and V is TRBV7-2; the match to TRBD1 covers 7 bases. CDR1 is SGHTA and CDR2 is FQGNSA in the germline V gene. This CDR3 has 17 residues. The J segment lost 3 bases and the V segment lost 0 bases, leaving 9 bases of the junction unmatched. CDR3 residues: CASSLAGVTGTTDTQYF. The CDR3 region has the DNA TGTGCCAGCAGCTTAGCTGGTGTGACAGGGACAACAGATACGCAGTATTTT.

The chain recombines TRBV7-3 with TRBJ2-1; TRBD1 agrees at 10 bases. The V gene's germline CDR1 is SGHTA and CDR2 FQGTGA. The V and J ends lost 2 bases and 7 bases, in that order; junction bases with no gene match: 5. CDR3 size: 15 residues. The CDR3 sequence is CASSLGGQGMNEQFF. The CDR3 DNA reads TGTGCCAGCAGCTTAGGGGGACAGGGGATGAATGAGCAGTTCTTC.

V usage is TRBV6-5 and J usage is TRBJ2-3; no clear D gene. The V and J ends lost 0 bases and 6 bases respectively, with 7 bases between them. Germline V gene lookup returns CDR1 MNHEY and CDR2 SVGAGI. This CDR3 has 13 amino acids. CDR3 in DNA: TGTGCCAGCAGTTACTCGATTCGGGATACGCAGTATTTT. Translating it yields CASSYSIRDTQYF.

DNA of the CDR3: TGTGCCAGCAGCAACCGACAGTTCTATAGCACAGATACGCAGTATTTT. Amino acid sequence: CASSNRQFYSTDTQYF. The V call is TRBV2, the J call TRBJ2-3; D might be TRBD1 (5 bases). Germline CDR1 is SNHLY and CDR2 is FYNNEI. The ends were cut back, 6 bases at V and 0 bases at J, with 16 bases in the middle. The CDR3 contains 16 residues.

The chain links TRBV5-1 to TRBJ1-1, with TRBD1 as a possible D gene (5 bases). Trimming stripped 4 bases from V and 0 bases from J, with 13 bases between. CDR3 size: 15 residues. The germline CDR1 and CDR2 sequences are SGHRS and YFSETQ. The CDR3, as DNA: TGCGCCAGCAGCCCCCTGGGGGGTATGAACACTGAAGCTTTCTTT. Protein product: CASSPLGGMNTEAFF.

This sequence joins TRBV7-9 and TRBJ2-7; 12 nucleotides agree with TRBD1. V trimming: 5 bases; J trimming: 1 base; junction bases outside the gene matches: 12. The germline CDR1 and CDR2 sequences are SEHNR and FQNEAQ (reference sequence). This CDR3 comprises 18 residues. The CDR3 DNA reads TGTGCCAGCAGCCCGCGAAGGGACAGGGGGCAGGTATCCTACGAGCAGTACTTC. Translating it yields CASSPRRDRGQVSYEQYF.

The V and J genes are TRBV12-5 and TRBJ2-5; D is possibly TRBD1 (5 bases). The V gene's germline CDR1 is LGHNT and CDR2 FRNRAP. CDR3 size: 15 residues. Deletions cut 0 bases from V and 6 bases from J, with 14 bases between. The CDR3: CASGLVLSQGQTQYF. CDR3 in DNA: TGTGCTAGTGGTTTGGTACTTTCCCAGGGTCAGACCCAGTACTTC.

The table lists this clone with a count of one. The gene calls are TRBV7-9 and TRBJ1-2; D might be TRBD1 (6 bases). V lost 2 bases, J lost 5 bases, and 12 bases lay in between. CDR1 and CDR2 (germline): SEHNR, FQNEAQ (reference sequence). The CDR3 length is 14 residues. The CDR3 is CASSLSAGAYGYTF. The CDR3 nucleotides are TGTGCCAGCAGCTTATCCGCAGGGGCGTATGGCTACACCTTC.

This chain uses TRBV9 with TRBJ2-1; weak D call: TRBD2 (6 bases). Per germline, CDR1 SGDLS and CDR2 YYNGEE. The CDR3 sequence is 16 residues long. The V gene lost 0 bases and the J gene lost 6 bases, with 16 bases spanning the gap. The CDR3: CASSVDDGSPGNEQFF. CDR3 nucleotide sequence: TGTGCCAGCAGCGTAGACGACGGGAGTCCGGGCAATGAGCAGTTCTTC.

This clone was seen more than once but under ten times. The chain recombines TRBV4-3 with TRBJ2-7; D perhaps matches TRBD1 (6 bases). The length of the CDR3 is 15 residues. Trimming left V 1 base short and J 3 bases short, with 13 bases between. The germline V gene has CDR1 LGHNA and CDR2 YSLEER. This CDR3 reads CASSQGTDRVYEQYF. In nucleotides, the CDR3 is TGCGCCAGCAGCCAAGGGACGGACAGAGTCTACGAGCAGTACTTC.